One and the same sample provided the 8 T cell receptor beta chains below, sequenced in a study of T cells in Graves' hyperthyroidism and ophthalmopathy. From RNA transcripts, TCR beta CDR3 regions were amplified. With the HTBI primer set, the TCR CDR3 went through a first round of RT-PCR. TCRdb ran MiXCR on the multiplex PCR reads and lists one entry per CDR3 protein. The data contain over 400,000 distinct CDR3 sequences, roughly 14% of them singletons. The source material was blood. These receptors were collected from a man younger than 35 with Graves' ophthalmopathy.

This clonotype was counted ten times or more. The CDR3 sequence: CSVEWTSGGETQYF. CDR3 nucleotides: TGCAGCGTTGAATGGACTAGCGGGGGTGAGACCCAGTACTTC. The chain couples TRBV29-1 to TRBJ2-5; TRBD2 agrees at 13 bases. V lost 2 bases to trimming and J lost 5 bases; unmatched junction nucleotides: 2. This CDR3 is built from 14 residues. Germline V gives CDR1 SQVTM, CDR2 ANQGSEA.

In this sample, this clonotype turned up many times. The V gene is TRBV18, the J gene TRBJ1-5; no reliable D call. The CDR3 consists of 14 residues. The germline V gene has CDR1 KGHSH and CDR2 LQKENI. V was trimmed by 5 bases and J by 4 bases, leaving 12 bases between them. Here the CDR3 DNA reads TGTGCCAGCTCATCGACATCCGAGAATCAGCCCCAGCATTTT. Translating gives CASSSTSENQPQHF.

This clonotype has only a few counts. A read error may be the cause here, since a much bigger clone is one base away. The V call is TRBV11-2, the J call TRBJ2-7; possible D gene TRBD2, 7 bases. The CDR3 consists of 18 residues. V was shortened by 1 base and J by 0 bases, with 19 bases between the two germline ends. Germline V gene lookup returns CDR1 SGHAT and CDR2 FQNNGV. The CDR3 here is CASSLGLGGGLPSYEQYF. The CDR3 DNA reads TGTGCCAGCAGCTTAGGGCTAGGGGGGGGCTTACCCTCCTACGAGCAGTACTTC.

The J gene is TRBJ1-2, the V gene TRBV5-1; no clear D gene. V was shortened by 2 bases and J by 2 bases, with 10 bases between the two germline ends. The CDR3 loop spans 14 amino acids. In germline, CDR1 is SGHRS, CDR2 YFSETQ. CDR3 region: CASSFKSPNYGYTF. The CDR3 coding sequence is TGCGCCAGCAGCTTTAAGAGCCCCAACTATGGCTACACCTTC.

This clonotype was counted at least ten times. This sequence joins TRBV30 and TRBJ2-7; TRBD2 matches 7 bases. The length of the CDR3 is 14 residues. The V segment lost 0 bases and the J segment 0 bases; nucleotides outside the gene matches: 2. CDR1 and CDR2 (germline): GTSNPN, SVGIG (reference sequence). Here the CDR3 reads CAWSVLATSYEQYF. Written as DNA, the CDR3 is TGTGCCTGGAGTGTACTAGCGACCTCCTACGAGCAGTACTTC.

This clonotype was recorded many times. The chain carries TRBV20-1 and TRBJ2-1; the match to TRBD2 covers 16 bases. CDR1 DFQATT and CDR2 SNEGSKA come from the germline V gene (reference sequence). Trimming at V came to 1 base and at J to 9 bases, leaving 6 bases not matched to a gene. This CDR3 is 16 amino acids long. The CDR3 region is CSARGGTSGGVSEQFF. In DNA form, the CDR3 reads TGCAGTGCTAGAGGTGGGACTAGCGGGGGGGTTAGTGAGCAGTTCTTC.

J is TRBJ2-1 and V is TRBV3-1; 10 nucleotides agree with TRBD2. This CDR3 is built from 18 residues. V lost 6 bases and J lost 0; bases outside the gene matches: 11. Germline CDR1 is LGHDT and CDR2 is YNNKEL (reference sequence). The CDR3 reads CASSLAPTSGNSYNEQFF. DNA of the CDR3: TGTGCCAGCAGTTTGGCCCCTACTAGCGGGAACTCCTACAATGAGCAGTTCTTC.

This clonotype was detected many times. This chain links TRBV5-1 with TRBJ2-7; 16 nucleotides agree with TRBD2. V was clipped by 1 base and J by 2 bases; unmatched bases: 6. In germline, CDR1 is SGHRS, CDR2 YFSETQ. The CDR3 loop spans 18 amino acids. The CDR3 DNA reads TGCGCCAGCAGCTTGAGAGCCGGGACTAGCGGGAGGGCCTACGAGCAGTACTTC. Translating gives CASSLRAGTSGRAYEQYF.